Below, 8 T cell receptor beta chains from the same sample are listed, as sequenced in a study of T cell repertoires in aging, cancer and after chemotherapy. TRB rearrangements spanning V, D and J were amplified using mixed TRB-A/B primers. Each CDR3 protein is one row after TCRdb ran MiXCR on the multiplex PCR reads. The sample shows about 7,400 distinct CDR3 sequences, 40% of them seen only once. TCR beta rearrangements were amplified from peripheral blood genomic DNA. Sequencing used blood. These receptors were obtained from a human donor in good health.

This clonotype is medium-sized in the sample. The chain combines TRBV6-5 with TRBJ2-3; D is unclear. Trimming left V 5 bases short and J 2 bases short, with 8 bases between. CDR3 size: 13 residues. Germline loops: CDR1 MNHEY, CDR2 SVGAGI. The CDR3 region has the DNA TGTGCCAGCAGTAAGCAGGACACAGATACGCAGTATTTT. Amino acid sequence: CASSKQDTDTQYF.

This clonotype was counted a few times. The chain is built from TRBV11-3 and TRBJ2-3; no reliable D call. Germline V gene data show CDR1 as SGHNT and CDR2 as YENEEA. This CDR3 region has 13 residues. V was trimmed by 5 bases and J by 5 bases, leaving 11 bases between them. The CDR3 nucleotides are TGTGCCAGCAGCCCCGGCGAAGGAGATACGCAGTATTTT. It specifies CASSPGEGDTQYF.

This clonotype was seen only a few times. V usage is TRBV4-2 and J usage is TRBJ2-7, with TRBD2 matching over 16 bases. V lost 4 bases to trimming and J lost 2 bases; unmatched junction nucleotides: 11. The CDR3 consists of 19 residues. The germline gives CDR1 LGHNA, CDR2 YNFKEQ. The chain's CDR3 is CASSRGLAGGGAAAYEQYF. The CDR3 DNA reads as TGTGCCAGCAGCCGGGGACTAGCGGGGGGGGGGGCCGCCGCCTACGAGCAGTACTTC.

By sample share, this clonotype is medium-sized (0.01 to 0.1%). This chain uses TRBV6-5 with TRBJ2-3, with 13 bases identical to TRBD2. The CDR3 spans 15 residues. V shed 6 bases and J 5 bases; nucleotides not matched to a gene: 5. Germline values: CDR1 MNHEY, CDR2 SVGAGI. The CDR3 nucleotides read TGTGCCAGCAGCCAAACTAGCGGGGGGGTAGATACGCAGTATTTT. Translating it yields CASSQTSGGVDTQYF.

The rearrangement joins TRBV19 to TRBJ2-5; 10 positions match TRBD2. This CDR3 spans 14 amino acids. Germline V gene sequence: CDR1 LNHDA, CDR2 SQIVND (reference sequence). The ends lost 4 bases at V and 4 bases at J; junction bases unmatched: 3. CDR3 amino acids: CASSSTSGVETQYF. Here the CDR3 DNA reads TGTGCCAGTAGTAGTACTAGCGGGGTAGAGACCCAGTACTTC.

The chain carries TRBV20-1 and TRBJ1-2, with a weak D call TRBD1 (5 bases). Germline CDR1 reads DFQATT; CDR2 reads SNEGSKA (reference sequence). Trimming stripped 1 base from V and 4 bases from J, with 10 bases between. This CDR3 contains 13 residues. The CDR3 DNA is TGCAGTGCTAGAGGACAGAACCTCTATGGCTACACCTTC. This translates into CSARGQNLYGYTF.

This clonotype was counted only a few times. The rearrangement joins TRBV5-6 to TRBJ1-2; possible D gene TRBD1, 6 bases. Trimming removed 0 bases from V and 7 bases from J, with 13 bases in between. Germline values: CDR1 SGHDT, CDR2 YYEEEE. The CDR3 has 14 amino acids. CDR3 nucleotides: TGTGCCAGCAGCTTGGCAGGGGACCTGCTTGGCTACACCTTC. Translated, it gives CASSLAGDLLGYTF.

The DNA of the CDR3 is TGTGCCAGCAGTGAAGCCCCAGGGCGCTATGGCTACACCTTC. Protein: CASSEAPGRYGYTF. The V call is TRBV2, the J call TRBJ1-2, with D possibly being TRBD1 (5 bases). V lost 0 bases to trimming and J lost 4 bases, with 9 bases between them. The CDR3 sequence is 14 residues long. Germline V gene lookup returns CDR1 SNHLY and CDR2 FYNNEI.